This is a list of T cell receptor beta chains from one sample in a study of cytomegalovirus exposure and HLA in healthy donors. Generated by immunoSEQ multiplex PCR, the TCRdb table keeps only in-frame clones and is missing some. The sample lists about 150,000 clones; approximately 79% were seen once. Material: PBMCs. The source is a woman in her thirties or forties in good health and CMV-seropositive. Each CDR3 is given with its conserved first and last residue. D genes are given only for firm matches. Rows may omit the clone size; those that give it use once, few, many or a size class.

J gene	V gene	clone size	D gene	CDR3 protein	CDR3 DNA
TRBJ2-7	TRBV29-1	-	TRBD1	CSAGQVLSYEQYF	TGCAGCGCCGGACAGGTGCTCTCCTACGAGCAGTACTTC
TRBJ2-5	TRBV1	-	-	CTSSQPTDREETQYF	TGCACCAGCAGCCAACCTACGGACAGGGAAGAGACCCAGTACTTC
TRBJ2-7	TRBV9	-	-	CASSVGYGVSEQYF	TGTGCCAGCAGCGTAGGGTATGGTGTTAGCGAGCAGTACTTC
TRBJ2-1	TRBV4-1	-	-	CASSHSTSSYNEQFF	TGCGCCAGCAGCCATTCGACTAGCTCCTACAATGAGCAGTTCTTC
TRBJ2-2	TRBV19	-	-	CASRETGSGELFF	TGTGCCAGTAGAGAGACGGGGTCCGGGGAGCTGTTTTTT
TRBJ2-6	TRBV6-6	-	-	CASRQSSGANVLTF	TGTGCCAGCAGACAGAGCTCTGGGGCCAACGTCCTGACTTTC
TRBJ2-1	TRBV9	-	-	CASSVVADTLYNEQFF	TGTGCCAGCAGCGTAGTGGCAGACACCCTCTACAATGAGCAGTTCTTC
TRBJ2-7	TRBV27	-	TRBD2	CASSLAGGHEQYF	TGTGCCAGCAGCCTAGCGGGGGGACACGAGCAGTACTTC
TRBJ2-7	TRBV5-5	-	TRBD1	CASSSRDRSYEQYF	TGTGCCAGCAGCTCCCGGGACAGGTCCTACGAGCAGTACTTC
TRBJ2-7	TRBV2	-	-	CASREGLGVNYEQYF	TGTGCCAGCAGAGAGGGACTCGGCGTCAACTACGAGCAGTACTTC
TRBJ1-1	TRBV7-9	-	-	CASSRGLQREAFF	TGTGCCAGCAGCCGCGGGCTTCAGCGGGAAGCTTTCTTT
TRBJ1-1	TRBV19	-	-	CASSPGYTEAFF	TGTGCCAGTAGTCCAGGGTACACTGAAGCTTTCTTT
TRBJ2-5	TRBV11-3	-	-	CASSLGTTTQETQYF	TGTGCCAGCAGCTTAGGGACTACAACCCAAGAGACCCAGTACTTC
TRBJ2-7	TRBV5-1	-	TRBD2	CASSFTGLAEQYF	TGCGCCAGCAGCTTTACTGGACTAGCCGAGCAGTACTTC
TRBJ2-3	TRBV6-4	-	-	CASSSGYPTDTQYF	TGTGCCAGCAGTTCAGGATACCCCACAGATACGCAGTATTTT
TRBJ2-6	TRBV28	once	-	CASSLPRAGANVLTF	TGTGCCAGCAGTCTCCCCCGGGCTGGGGCCAACGTCCTGACTTTC
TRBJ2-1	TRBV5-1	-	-	CASSLDGGSYNEQFF	TGCGCCAGCAGCTTGGACGGAGGTTCGTACAATGAGCAGTTCTTC
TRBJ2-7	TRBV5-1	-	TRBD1	CASSLTGVSLEQYF	TGCGCCAGCAGCTTGACAGGGGTCTCCCTCGAGCAGTACTTC
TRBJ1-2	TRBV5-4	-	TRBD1	CASSSTGGYGYTF	TGTGCCAGCAGCTCTACAGGGGGGTATGGCTACACCTTC
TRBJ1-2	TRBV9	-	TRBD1	CASSDDRAGGYTF	TGTGCCAGCAGCGACGACAGGGCGGGGGGCTACACCTTC
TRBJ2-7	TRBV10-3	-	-	CAISDPDEQYF	TGTGCCATCAGTGACCCGGACGAGCAGTACTTC
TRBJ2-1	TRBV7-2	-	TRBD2	CASSLVPGLVSGNEQFF	TGTGCCAGCAGCTTAGTCCCCGGACTAGTCTCGGGGAATGAGCAGTTCTTC
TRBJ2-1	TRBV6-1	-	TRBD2	CASSEPLSGGYNEQFF	TGTGCCAGCAGTGAACCTCTTAGCGGGGGTTACAATGAGCAGTTCTTC
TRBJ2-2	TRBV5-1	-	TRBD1	CASLPGQGYTGELFF	TGCGCCAGTTTACCGGGACAGGGCTATACCGGGGAGCTGTTTTTT
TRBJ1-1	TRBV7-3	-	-	CASSSGGNTEAFF	TGTGCCAGCAGCTCCGGTGGGAACACTGAAGCTTTCTTT
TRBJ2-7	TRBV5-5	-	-	CASSLQVSYEQYF	TGTGCCAGCAGCTTACAGGTGTCCTACGAGCAGTACTTC
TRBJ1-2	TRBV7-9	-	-	CASSQGRAYTF	TGTGCCAGCAGCCAAGGGAGGGCCTACACCTTC
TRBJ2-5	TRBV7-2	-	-	CASSPDLLETQYF	TGTGCCAGCAGCCCTGACTTGCTAGAGACCCAGTACTTC
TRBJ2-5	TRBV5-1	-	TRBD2	CASSLSLAGIQETQYF	TGCGCCAGCAGCTTGTCGTTAGCGGGGATCCAAGAGACCCAGTACTTC
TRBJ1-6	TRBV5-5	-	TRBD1	CARDRGVNPRDDSPLHF	TGTGCCAGGGACAGGGGAGTGAACCCGCGAGACGATTCACCCCTCCACTTT
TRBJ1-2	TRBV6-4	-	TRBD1	CASSEGTGGGGYTF	TGTGCCAGCAGTGAAGGGACAGGGGGAGGCGGCTACACCTTC
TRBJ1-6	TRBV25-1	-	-	CASSQGLGSYNSPLHF	TGTGCCAGCAGCCAGGGGCTGGGGTCCTATAATTCACCCCTCCACTTT
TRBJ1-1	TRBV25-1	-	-	CASSVVGDTEAFF	TGTGCCAGCAGTGTTGTAGGGGACACTGAAGCTTTCTTT
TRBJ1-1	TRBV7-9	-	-	CASSSISPRGTEAFF	TGTGCCAGCAGCTCTATTAGCCCCCGCGGCACTGAAGCTTTCTTT
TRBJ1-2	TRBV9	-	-	CASSNREGYYGYTF	TGTGCCAGCAGCAACCGGGAAGGGTACTATGGCTACACCTTC
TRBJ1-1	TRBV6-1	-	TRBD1	CASSESQGQGFEAFF	TGTGCCAGCAGTGAATCCCAAGGACAGGGTTTTGAAGCTTTCTTT
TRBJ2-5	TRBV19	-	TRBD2	CASSIDLAGGGETQYF	TGTGCCAGTAGTATAGATTTGGCGGGGGGGGGAGAGACCCAGTACTTC
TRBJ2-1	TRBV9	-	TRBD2	CASSVEGGGAFNEQFF	TGTGCCAGCAGCGTAGAGGGCGGGGGGGCGTTCAATGAGCAGTTCTTC
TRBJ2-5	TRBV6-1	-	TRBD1	CASVSLSGTGGSQYF	TGTGCCAGCGTGAGTCTTTCCGGGACAGGGGGGTCCCAGTACTTC
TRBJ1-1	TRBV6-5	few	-	CASSLVGAEAFF	TGTGCCAGCAGTTTAGTCGGGGCTGAAGCTTTCTTT
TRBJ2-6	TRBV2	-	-	CASSPGIGSSGANVLTF	TGTGCCAGCAGCCCGGGGATTGGGAGTTCTGGGGCCAACGTCCTGACTTTC
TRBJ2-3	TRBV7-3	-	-	CAGRRITSTDTQYF	TGTGCCGGAAGGCGGATTACTAGCACAGATACGCAGTATTTT
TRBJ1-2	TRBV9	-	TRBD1	CASTKDRGPDYTF	TGTGCCAGCACCAAGGACAGGGGGCCTGACTACACCTTC
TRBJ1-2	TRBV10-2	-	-	CASSESGGSLGYTF	TGCGCCAGCAGTGAGTCGGGGGGGTCCCTCGGCTACACCTTC
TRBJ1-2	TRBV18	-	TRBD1	CASSHTGQKANYGYTF	TGTGCCAGCTCACACACGGGACAGAAAGCTAACTATGGCTACACCTTC
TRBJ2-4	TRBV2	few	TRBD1	CASRNTGENIQYF	TGTGCCAGCAGAAATACAGGGGAAAACATTCAGTACTTC
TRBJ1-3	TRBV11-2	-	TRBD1	CASSPQGVSGNTIYF	TGTGCCAGCAGCCCCCAGGGGGTTAGTGGAAACACCATATATTTT
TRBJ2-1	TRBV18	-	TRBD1	CASSPMGQDNEQFF	TGTGCCAGCTCACCGATGGGACAGGACAATGAGCAGTTCTTC
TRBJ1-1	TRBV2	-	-	CASGRGGGTEAFF	TGTGCCAGCGGGCGGGGCGGGGGCACTGAAGCTTTCTTT
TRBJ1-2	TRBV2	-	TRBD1	CASRVTGGSYGYTF	TGTGCCAGCAGGGTTACAGGGGGCAGCTATGGCTACACCTTC
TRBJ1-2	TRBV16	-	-	CASSQSVGVSYGYTF	TGTGCCAGCAGCCAATCTGTCGGAGTCAGCTATGGCTACACCTTC
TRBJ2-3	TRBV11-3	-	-	CASSFPYRPWQADTQYF	TGTGCCAGCAGCTTTCCCTACAGGCCCTGGCAGGCAGATACGCAGTATTTT
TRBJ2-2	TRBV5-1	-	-	CASSLFREGGELFF	TGCGCCAGCAGCTTGTTTCGTGAGGGCGGGGAGCTGTTTTTT
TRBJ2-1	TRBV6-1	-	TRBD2	CASSEWRGSYNEQFF	TGTGCCAGCAGTGAATGGCGGGGGTCCTACAATGAGCAGTTCTTC
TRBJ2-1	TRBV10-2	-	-	CASSLAGQGPYNEQFF	TGCGCCAGCAGCCTTGCTGGGCAGGGTCCCTACAATGAGCAGTTCTTC
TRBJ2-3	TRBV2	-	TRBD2	CASSVTSGGADTQYF	TGTGCCAGCAGTGTTACTAGCGGGGGGGCGGATACGCAGTATTTT
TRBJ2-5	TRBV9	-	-	CASSVGAGTQETQYF	TGTGCCAGCAGCGTAGGGGCAGGTACCCAAGAGACCCAGTACTTC
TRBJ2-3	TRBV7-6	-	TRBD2	CASSFGLAGAPDTQYF	TGTGCCAGCAGCTTCGGACTAGCGGGGGCGCCAGATACGCAGTATTTT
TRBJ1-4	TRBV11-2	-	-	CASSLGEFGEKLFF	TGTGCCAGCAGCTTAGGGGAGTTCGGTGAAAAACTGTTTTTT